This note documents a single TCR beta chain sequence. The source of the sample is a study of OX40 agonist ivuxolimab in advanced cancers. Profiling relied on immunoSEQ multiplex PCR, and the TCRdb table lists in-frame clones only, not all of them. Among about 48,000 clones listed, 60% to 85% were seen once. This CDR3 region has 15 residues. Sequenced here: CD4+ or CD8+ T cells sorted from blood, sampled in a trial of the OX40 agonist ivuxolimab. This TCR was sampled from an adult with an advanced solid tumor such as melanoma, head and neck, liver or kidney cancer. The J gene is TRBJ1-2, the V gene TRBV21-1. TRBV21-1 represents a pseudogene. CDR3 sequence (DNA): TGTGCCAGCAGCAAAGCGCGCGTTCTCGGTATTGGCTACACCTTC. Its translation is CASSKARVLGIGYTF.